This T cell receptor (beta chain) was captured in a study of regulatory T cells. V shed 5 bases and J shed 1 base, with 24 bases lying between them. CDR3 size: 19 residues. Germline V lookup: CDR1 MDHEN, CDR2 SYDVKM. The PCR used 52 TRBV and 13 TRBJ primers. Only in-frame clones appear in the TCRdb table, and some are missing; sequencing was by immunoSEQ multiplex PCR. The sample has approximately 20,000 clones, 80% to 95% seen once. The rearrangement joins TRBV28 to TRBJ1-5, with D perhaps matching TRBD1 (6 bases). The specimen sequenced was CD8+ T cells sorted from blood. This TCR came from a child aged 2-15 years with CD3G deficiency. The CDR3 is CASSSGGAVQGLSNQPQHF. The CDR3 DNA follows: TGTGCCAGCAGTAGCGGTGGGGCGGTGCAGGGGTTAAGCAATCAGCCCCAGCATTTT.